The 9 T cell receptor beta chains given below trace back to one sample, sequenced in a study of Graves' ophthalmopathy and Graves' hyperthyroidism. Amplification of the TCR beta CDR3 regions used RNA transcripts (as template). HTBI primers served in a first-round RT-PCR, which a second-round multiplex PCR followed. TCRdb recomputed calls from the multiplex PCR reads with MiXCR, one row per CDR3 protein. The sample lists tens of thousands of distinct CDR3 sequences, over 40% occurring once. The sequenced sample consisted of peripheral blood. The receptors stem from an adult man with Graves' ophthalmopathy.

This clonotype was seen a single time. V gene TRBV2 combines with J gene TRBJ2-3, with 9 positions matching TRBD2. CDR3 length equals 13 residues. The ends lost 0 bases at V and 8 bases at J; junction bases unmatched: 0. Germline CDR1 and CDR2: SNHLY and FYNNEI. DNA of the CDR3: TGTGCCAGCAGTGAAGCGCGGGGGGGTACGCAGTATTTT. The encoded protein is CASSEARGGTQYF.

Worth noting for this clonotype: A much larger clone lies a single base off, so this may be a read error. The chain uses TRBV12-3 or TRBV12-4 and TRBJ2-2, with D possibly being TRBD1 or TRBD2 (5 bases each). The V and J ends lost 10 bases and 4 bases respectively, with 25 bases between them. This CDR3 spans 17 amino acids. CDR3 residues: CAITRGGPQFSTGELFF. The CDR3 nucleotides are TGTGCCATTACGAGGGGCGGGCCTCAATTTAGCACCGGGGAGCTGTTTTTT.

This clonotype was observed at least ten times. The chain uses TRBV6-1 and TRBJ1-6, with unresolved D. CDR3 length: 17 residues. The germline V gene encodes CDR1 MNHNS and CDR2 SASEGT. Trimming pared 1 base from V and 0 bases from J, leaving 10 bases between. CDR3 region: CASSEGPRSSYNSPLHF. The DNA of the CDR3 is TGTGCCAGCAGTGAAGGACCGAGGAGCTCCTATAATTCACCCCTCCACTTT.

The sample holds many counts of this clonotype. The rearrangement uses TRBV5-1 and TRBJ2-3; D not resolved. V was trimmed by 3 bases and J by 2 bases, leaving 10 bases between them. The CDR3 is 14 amino acids. Germline assignment: CDR1 SGHRS and CDR2 YFSETQ. CDR3 DNA sequence: TGCGCCAGCAGCTCCTTCCGGCCCACAGATACGCAGTATTTT. It yields the protein CASSSFRPTDTQYF.

The rearrangement joins TRBV7-6 to TRBJ2-2; 12 bases line up with TRBD1. J was trimmed by 4 bases and V by 3 bases; bases with no gene match: 12. In germline, CDR1 is SGHVS, CDR2 FNYEAQ. The CDR3 contains 19 residues. CDR3 sequence reads: CASSFPRDRGRKGTGELFF. In DNA, the CDR3 is TGTGCCAGCAGCTTCCCGCGGGACAGGGGGCGCAAGGGCACCGGGGAGCTGTTTTTT. The variable domain in full, completed from reference TRBV7-6 and TRBJ2-2, reads GAGVSQSPRYKVTKRGQDVALRCDPISGHVSLYWYRQALGQGPEFLTYFNYEAQQDKSGLPNDRFSAERPEGSISTLTIQRTEQRDSAMYRCASSFPRDRGRKGTGELFFGEGSRLTVL.

This clonotype occurred many times. Written as DNA, the CDR3 is TGCAGCGCACACAGGGCCGCCAAAAACATTCAGTACTTC. The encoded protein is CSAHRAAKNIQYF. This chain uses TRBV20-1 with TRBJ2-4; TRBD1 is a possible D gene (6 bases). The CDR3 has 13 residues. CDR1 and CDR2 from the germline V gene are DFQATT and SNEGSKA (reference sequence).

This clonotype was observed many times. The chain has TRBV7-2 and TRBJ2-2, with 10 bases matching TRBD2. Trimming removed 2 bases from V and 7 bases from J; junction bases left unmatched: 7. The germline V gene has CDR1 SGHTA and CDR2 FQGNSA. The CDR3 totals 16 residues. CDR3 coding DNA: TGTGCCAGCAGCTTACAGCGGGGGGGCCATGGCGGGGAGCTGTTTTTT. This encodes CASSLQRGGHGGELFF.

As regards this clonotype: A read error may produce the germline difference seen at one junction end. Written as DNA, the CDR3 is TGTGCCAGCAGCCAAGGGCTGGCAGAGACCCAGTGCTTC. It yields the protein CASSQGLAETQCF. The rearrangement joins TRBV14 to TRBJ2-5; D unclear. The CDR3 contains 13 residues. Germline V gives CDR1 SGHDN, CDR2 FVKESK.

This sequence joins TRBV7-2 and TRBJ2-3; TRBD1 agrees at 7 bases. Per the germline V gene, CDR1 is SGHTA and CDR2 is FQGNSA. The CDR3 has 16 amino acids. V lost 0 bases to trimming and J lost 1 base; unmatched junction nucleotides: 4. CDR3 nucleotides: TGTGCCAGCAGCTTAGCCCCTCAGGGGGGCACAGATACGCAGTATTTT. Translated, it gives CASSLAPQGGTDTQYF.